These 30 T cell receptor beta chains came from one sample sequenced in a study of pediatric ulcerative colitis. Data came from immunoSEQ multiplex PCR; TCRdb stores just in-frame clones and leaves some out. The data show 59,000 or so clones, with 77% seen just once and under 6.5% held by the top ten. Sequencing used blood. The receptors here all came from a boy aged 5-17 years with moderate ulcerative colitis.

The gene calls are TRBV5-1 and TRBJ1-6; 7 bases are a match to TRBD1. Germline V lookup: CDR1 SGHRS, CDR2 YFSETQ. V dropped 4 bases and J dropped 9; count of bases not matched to a gene: 10. There are 15 residues in the CDR3. The CDR3 nucleotides read TGCGCCAGCAGCGTAAACAGGGGTCCTGGTTCACCCCTCCACTTT. This encodes CASSVNRGPGSPLHF.

This clone came up once. An end of the junction does not agree with germline; a read error may underlie this. The chain has TRBV4-2 and TRBJ1-2, with 9 positions matching TRBD1. The CDR3 extends over 15 amino acids. Germline loops: CDR1 LGHNA, CDR2 YNFKEQ. This chain's CDR3 is CACSPGQGGLVGYTF. CDR3 DNA sequence: TGTGCCTGCAGCCCGGGACAGGGCGGATTAGTTGGCTACACCTTC.

This clone was detected ten times or more. The chain has TRBV25-1 and TRBJ2-7; 8 nucleotides match TRBD2. Germline trimming cut 8 bases from V and 0 bases from J; bases unmatched to any gene: 9. Per the germline V gene, CDR1 is MGHDK and CDR2 is SYGVNS. The CDR3 has 15 residues. The CDR3 spells CASGRVSGGSYEQYF. CDR3 nucleotides: TGTGCCAGCGGTAGAGTAAGCGGGGGCTCCTACGAGCAGTACTTC.

This clone was found once. V is TRBV2 and J is TRBJ2-3; D not resolved. Germline lookup yields CDR1 SNHLY and CDR2 FYNNEI. CDR3 length equals 14 residues. V was cut by 3 bases and J by 10 bases, with 17 bases left in between. CDR3 amino acids: CASSENLGSDAQYF. The CDR3, as DNA: TGTGCCAGCAGTGAGAACTTGGGTTCCGATGCGCAGTATTTT.

V and J are TRBV2 and TRBJ1-5; a possible D gene is TRBD1 (6 bases). CDR3 length: 14 amino acids. The V end lost 6 bases, the J end lost 7 bases, and 16 bases lay between the germline ends. Per germline, CDR1 SNHLY and CDR2 FYNNEI. CDR3 sequence reads: CASRVQGLGQPQHF. CDR3 bases: TGTGCCAGCAGGGTACAGGGCTTGGGACAGCCCCAGCATTTT.

This chain joins TRBV7-2 and TRBJ2-1; the match to TRBD2 covers 9 bases. V shed 3 bases and J 6 bases; nucleotides not matched to a gene: 18. The CDR3 sequence is 19 residues long. Germline V gives CDR1 SGHTA, CDR2 FQGNSA. CDR3 DNA: TGTGCCAGCAGCTTGGGTCTGGTAGCGGGAGTCCGTCTCGGCAATGAGCAGTTCTTC. It yields the protein CASSLGLVAGVRLGNEQFF.

For the CDR3, the DNA is TGTGCCAGCAGCTTACGCGGGACCATACTACCTAGCACAGATACGCAGTATTTT. It is translated as CASSLRGTILPSTDTQYF. The V call is TRBV7-2, the J call TRBJ2-3; tentatively, D is TRBD2 (6 bases). V was pared by 2 bases and J by 0 bases, with 18 bases between. Germline CDR1 SGHTA, CDR2 FQGNSA. CDR3 length: 18 amino acids.

The chain uses TRBV7-8 and TRBJ2-1, with TRBD2 as a possible D gene (5 bases). Germline values: CDR1 SGHVS, CDR2 FQNEAQ. The CDR3 is made up of 16 amino acids. V was cut by 4 bases and J by 0 bases, with 13 bases left in between. CDR3 nucleotide sequence: TGTGCCAGCAGCTCAGCCCGGGGTAGCTCCTACAATGAGCAGTTCTTC. Translated: CASSSARGSSYNEQFF. The whole variable domain, filled in from reference TRBV7-8 and TRBJ2-1, reads GAGVSQSPRYKVAKRGQDVALRCDPISGHVSLFWYQQALGQGPEFLTYFQNEAQLDKSGLPSDRFFAERPEGSVSTLKIQRTQQEDSAVYLCASSSARGSSYNEQFFGPGTRLTVL.

This clone was recorded a few times. The chain has TRBV9 and TRBJ1-1; no firm D call. Trimming took 3 bases from V and 5 from J, leaving 11 bases between them. In germline, CDR1 is SGDLS, CDR2 YYNGEE. The CDR3 loop spans 13 amino acids. Written as DNA, the CDR3 is TGTGCCAGCAGCGCCGCTGAGAGTACTGAAGCTTTCTTT. Amino acids: CASSAAESTEAFF.

This clone was counted a single time. This rearrangement joins TRBV5-1 to TRBJ1-5; 7 nucleotides align to TRBD1. Germline V CDR1 and CDR2: SGHRS, YFSETQ. CDR3 length: 14 amino acids. The junction had 2 bases not matched to a gene; V was cut back by 3 bases and J by 2 bases. The CDR3 bases are TGCGCCAGCAGCTCAGGACAGGGCAATCAGCCCCAGCATTTT. This gives the protein CASSSGQGNQPQHF. The full variable domain, with the rest looked up from reference TRBV5-1 and TRBJ1-5, is KAGVTQTPRYLIKTRGQQVTLSCSPISGHRSVSWYQQTPGQGLQFLFEYFSETQRNKGNFPGRFSGRQFSNSRSEMNVSTLELGDSALYLCASSSGQGNQPQHFGDGTRLSIL.

The CDR3 sequence: CASSDEAGLALHF. The CDR3 nucleotides read TGTGCCAGCAGTGACGAGGCAGGGCTAGCCCTCCACTTT. The V gene is TRBV6-4, the J gene TRBJ1-6; possibly TRBD1 for D (5 bases). V lost 2 bases and J lost 14, with 13 bases in between. The CDR3 consists of 13 residues. Germline CDR1 MRHNA, CDR2 SNTAGT.

The chain uses TRBV27 and TRBJ1-5; TRBD1 matches 7 bases. The length of the CDR3 is 16 residues. With V trimmed by 5 bases and J by 2 bases, 9 bases remained unmatched. Germline CDR1 MNHEY, CDR2 SMNVEV (reference sequence). The CDR3 protein is CASSRKRQGGNQPQHF. CDR3 sequence (DNA): TGTGCCAGCAGTCGAAAGAGACAGGGAGGCAATCAGCCCCAGCATTTT.

The V and J genes are TRBV5-1 and TRBJ1-6; D is possibly TRBD1 (5 bases). CDR1 and CDR2 from the germline V gene are SGHRS and YFSETQ. The V gene lost 4 bases and the J gene lost 0 bases, with 17 bases spanning the gap. The CDR3 loop spans 18 amino acids. The CDR3 protein is CASSDPGRLSSYNSPLHF. The CDR3, as DNA: TGCGCCAGCAGCGATCCGGGACGTCTGAGCTCCTATAATTCACCCCTCCACTTT.

The rearrangement joins TRBV7-9 to TRBJ2-3; D might be TRBD2 (6 bases). The CDR3 is made up of 14 amino acids. Germline CDR1 is SEHNR and CDR2 is FQNEAQ (reference sequence). The V end lost 8 bases, the J end lost 4 bases, and 16 bases lay between the germline ends. In nucleotides, the CDR3 is TGTGCCAGCGGAGGGCGGGGAGTCCCAGATACGCAGTATTTT. Amino acids: CASGGRGVPDTQYF.

The sample holds one count of this clone. This chain joins TRBV30 and TRBJ2-5; D possibly corresponds to TRBD1 (5 bases). V was trimmed by 2 bases and J by 1 base, leaving 11 bases between them. Germline CDR1 is GTSNPN and CDR2 is SVGIG (reference sequence). CDR3 length: 14 residues. The CDR3, as DNA: TGTGCCTGGAGTATAGTACAGGCCCAAGAGACCCAGTACTTC. Protein sequence: CAWSIVQAQETQYF.

V and J are TRBV4-1 and TRBJ1-3, with D unclear. Trimming pared 1 base from V and 1 base from J, leaving 11 bases between. CDR1 is MGHRA, CDR2 YSYEKL, per germline. This CDR3 is built from 16 residues. DNA for the CDR3: TGCGCCAGCAGCCAAGGTGGAGGACTATCTGGAAACACCATATATTTT. Its translation: CASSQGGGLSGNTIYF.

This clone has only a few counts. The rearrangement joins TRBV29-1 to TRBJ1-2; D remains unclear. CDR3 length equals 14 residues. With 1 base removed from V and 7 bases from J, the gap between germline ends came to 16 bases. In germline, CDR1 is SQVTM, CDR2 ANQGSEA. The CDR3 DNA sequence: TGCAGCGTTGAAGTCGGTCGACCCGGCAGTGGCTACACCTTC. Translating gives CSVEVGRPGSGYTF.

V is TRBV4-1 and J is TRBJ1-1; D not resolved. V was trimmed by 1 base and J by 7 bases, leaving 7 bases between them. Germline V CDR1 and CDR2: MGHRA, YSYEKL. CDR3 length: 12 amino acids. The CDR3 loop is CASSQVKSEAFF. The CDR3 nucleotides read TGCGCCAGCAGCCAAGTGAAGAGTGAAGCTTTCTTT.

This clone was seen only once. CDR3 coding DNA: TGCGCCAGCAGCTTCGAAGCGGGGGTATACAATGAGCAGTTCTTC. Translating it yields CASSFEAGVYNEQFF. The rearrangement links TRBV5-1 to TRBJ2-1, with 8 bases matching TRBD2. Germline trimming cut 2 bases from V and 4 bases from J; bases unmatched to any gene: 5. There are 15 residues in the CDR3. Germline assignment: CDR1 SGHRS and CDR2 YFSETQ.

The chain combines TRBV6-1 with TRBJ2-5; TRBD1 agrees at 9 bases. V was pared by 4 bases and J by 7 bases, with 7 bases of the junction left unmatched. The germline gives CDR1 MNHNS, CDR2 SASEGT. The CDR3 length is 14 residues. CDR3 in amino acids: CASSGGQGSSTQYF. As DNA, the CDR3 is TGTGCCAGCAGTGGGGGACAGGGATCTTCGACCCAGTACTTC.

CDR3 region: CASSPFSTGAGTEAFF. As DNA, the CDR3 is TGTGCCAGCAGCCCGTTTTCTACAGGGGCCGGGACTGAAGCTTTCTTT. This chain connects TRBV7-3 to TRBJ1-1, with TRBD1 matching over 7 bases. The trim removed 5 bases at V and 5 bases at J, leaving 14 bases unmatched. Looked up from germline, CDR1 is SGHTA and CDR2 is FQGTGA. The CDR3 spans 16 residues.

This clone was found a few times. The chain uses TRBV6-1 and TRBJ2-3, with 9 nucleotides matching TRBD1. The J segment lost 14 bases and the V segment lost 6 bases, leaving 3 bases of the junction unmatched. The CDR3 contains 10 residues. In germline, CDR1 is MNHNS, CDR2 SASEGT. Here the CDR3 reads CASRGQGLYF. Written as DNA, the CDR3 is TGTGCCAGCAGGGGACAGGGTTTGTATTTT.

The gene calls are TRBV7-2 and TRBJ1-2; D is ambiguous. The length of the CDR3 is 16 residues. Germline loops: CDR1 SGHTA, CDR2 FQGNSA. The germline V and J ends were trimmed by 2 bases and 6 bases, with 19 bases remaining between them. Written as DNA, the CDR3 is TGTGCCAGCAGCTTAATCTCTCAGGTAGAGAGGAATGGCTACACCTTC. This encodes CASSLISQVERNGYTF.

Points on this clone: Other nucleotide sequences from this sample produce the same CDR3. The chain combines TRBV29-1 with TRBJ2-7; D unresolved. There are 14 residues in the CDR3. Germline lookup yields CDR1 SQVTM and CDR2 ANQGSEA. Deletions cut 5 bases from V and 3 bases from J, with 17 bases between. Here the CDR3 reads CSVINRGVFYEQYF. The CDR3 DNA reads TGCAGCGTTATAAACAGAGGTGTATTCTACGAGCAGTACTTC.

The chain is built from TRBV6-1 and TRBJ1-1, with TRBD1 as a possible D gene (6 bases). V was pared by 3 bases and J by 1 base, with 9 bases between. CDR3 size: 14 residues. From germline, CDR1 is MNHNS and CDR2 SASEGT. The CDR3 nucleotides read TGTGCCAGCAGTGACTACAGGGCGAACACTGAAGCTTTCTTT. It is translated as CASSDYRANTEAFF.

This clone has only one observation. The gene calls are TRBV7-5 and TRBJ2-7; the DNA was not compared with TRBD2, the D call given in the table. TRBV7-5 is termed a pseudogene. The CDR3 is 13 amino acids. The CDR3 nucleotides read TGTGTCAGAAGCTTAGTCTCCCCCTACGAGCAGTACTTC. Encoded protein: CVRSLVSPYEQYF.

The sample holds one count of this clone. The chain combines TRBV30 with TRBJ1-2; D call uncertain. Germline V CDR1 and CDR2: GTSNPN, SVGIG (reference sequence). With 6 bases removed from V and 4 bases from J, the gap between germline ends came to 21 bases. The CDR3 totals 15 residues. CDR3 sequence reads: CACPPRTRTAYGYTF. DNA of the CDR3: TGTGCCTGCCCACCCAGGACGAGGACCGCCTATGGCTACACCTTC.

The J gene is TRBJ2-2, the V gene TRBV5-4, with 9 bases fitting TRBD1. This CDR3 comprises 16 residues. V gave up 0 bases and J gave up 4 bases; unmatched junction bases: 4. CDR1 is SGHNT, CDR2 YYREEE, per germline (reference sequence). CDR3 in DNA: TGTGCCAGCAGCTTGGATAACAGGGGGCTCACCGGGGAGCTGTTTTTT. This translates into CASSLDNRGLTGELFF. Variable domain in full (rest from reference TRBV5-4 and TRBJ2-2): ETGVTQSPTHLIKTRGQQVTLRCSSQSGHNTVSWYQQALGQGPQFIFQYYREEENGRGNFPPRFSGLQFPNYSSELNVNALELDDSALYLCASSLDNRGLTGELFFGEGSRLTVL.

This sequence joins TRBV5-1 and TRBJ2-7, with a possible D match to TRBD1 (5 bases). Germline V gives CDR1 SGHRS, CDR2 YFSETQ. The V gene lost 3 bases and the J gene lost 6 bases, with 25 bases spanning the gap. There are 17 residues in the CDR3. The CDR3 region has the DNA TGCGCCAGCAGCTCCCCCTCTGGGGCGGACGCTTGGGGCGAGCAGTACTTC. Encoded protein: CASSSPSGADAWGEQYF.

This clone was observed a handful of times. This chain uses TRBV2 with TRBJ1-1, with D unclear. Trimming removed 6 bases at V and 4 bases at J, with 9 bases between. This CDR3 has 12 residues. CDR1 and CDR2 (germline): SNHLY, FYNNEI. DNA of the CDR3: TGTGCCAGCAGGAGGGTGGGCACTGAAGCTTTCTTT. This sequence encodes CASRRVGTEAFF.